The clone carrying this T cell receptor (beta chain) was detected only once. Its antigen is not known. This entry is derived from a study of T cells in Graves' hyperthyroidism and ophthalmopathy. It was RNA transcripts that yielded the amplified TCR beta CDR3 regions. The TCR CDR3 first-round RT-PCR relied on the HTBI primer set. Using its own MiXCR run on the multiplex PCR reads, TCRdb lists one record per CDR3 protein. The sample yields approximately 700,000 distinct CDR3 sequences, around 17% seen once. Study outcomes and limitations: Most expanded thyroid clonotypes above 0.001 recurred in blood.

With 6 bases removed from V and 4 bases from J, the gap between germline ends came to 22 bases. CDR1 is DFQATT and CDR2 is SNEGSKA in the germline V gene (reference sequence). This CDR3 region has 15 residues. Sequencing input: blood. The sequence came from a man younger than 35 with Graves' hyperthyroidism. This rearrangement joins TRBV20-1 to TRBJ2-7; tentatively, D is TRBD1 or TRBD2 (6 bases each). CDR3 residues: CSATGVEGDWYEQYF. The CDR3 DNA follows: TGCAGTGCCACTGGGGTGGAGGGGGATTGGTACGAGCAGTACTTC.